This T cell receptor beta chain stems from a study of CD8+ T cells in alopecia areata. Study-level information: Tofacitinib administration to treated patients was oral, at 5 to 10 mg twice daily.

CDR3 length equals 15 residues. Trimming stripped 2 bases from V and 3 bases from J, with 12 bases between. The germline gives CDR1 SGHDT, CDR2 YYEEEE. Treatment denoted: oral pan-JAK inhibitor, 5-10 mg twice daily. As the sequencing template, cDNA was produced by extracting RNA and reverse transcribing it. Assay used: immunoSEQ multiplex PCR; TCRdb lists only in-frame clones, some missing. This table holds a few hundred thousand clones, over 60% found once. This chain links TRBV5-6 with TRBJ1-5, with a possible D match to TRBD1 (6 bases). This sequence originates from a human donor with alopecia areata. The material sequenced was CD4+ T cells sorted from blood, taken at approximately week 44, from a patient treated with tofacitinib. The CDR3 nucleotides are TGTGCCAGCAGCTTAGGTCAGGGGTTCAATCAGCCCCAGCATTTT. Protein sequence: CASSLGQGFNQPQHF.